These T cell receptor beta chains were read from a single sample in a study of vaccination and CD4 T cells after COVID-19. In TCRdb, the PCR reads were re-called with MiXCR into one record per CDR3 protein. The top ten hold around a fifth of the sample, which has about 12,000 distinct CDR3 sequences, roughly three quarters seen once. Their specific antigens are unknown. The sequencing sample was made of CD4+ T cells from blood, cultured in vitro. These receptors originate from a human donor who had recovered from COVID-19. Both conserved end residues are part of each CDR3. D genes are given only for firm matches. Expanded clones get a size class; other rows say once, few or many, or leave the size out.

TRBV27	-	TRBD1	TRBJ1-2	CASSPRTGGRYGYTF	TGTGCCAGCAGCCCCCGGACAGGGGGCAGGTATGGCTACACCTTC
TRBV7-9	once	TRBD1	TRBJ2-7	CASSTLGQAFYEQYF	TGTGCCAGCAGCACTCTAGGACAGGCCTTCTACGAGCAGTACTTC
TRBV20-1	-	-	TRBJ2-2	CSARGAIANTGELFF	TGCAGTGCTAGAGGGGCCATTGCGAACACCGGGGAGCTGTTTTTT
TRBV20-1	once	TRBD1	TRBJ1-5	CSARVQGGQPQHF	TGCAGTGCTAGGGTGCAGGGGGGACAGCCCCAGCATTTT
TRBV20-1	-	-	TRBJ1-5	CSARRAGYNQPQHF	TGCAGTGCTAGACGGGCGGGATACAATCAGCCCCAGCATTTT
TRBV7-8	-	-	TRBJ1-5	CASSLQGLHQPQHF	TGTGCCAGCAGCCTTCAGGGTTTGCATCAGCCCCAGCATTTT
TRBV28	-	-	TRBJ2-7	CASASGDSHEQYF	TGTGCCAGCGCTTCCGGGGACTCCCACGAGCAGTACTTC
TRBV7-8	-	-	TRBJ1-1	CASSLRGGTEAFF	TGTGCCAGCAGCTTGAGGGGGGGCACTGAAGCTTTCTTT
TRBV28	-	-	TRBJ1-2	CASRGGEQGNGYTF	TGTGCCAGCAGAGGGGGGGAACAGGGAAATGGCTACACCTTC
TRBV29-1	-	-	TRBJ2-3	CSVGFGSADTQYF	TGCAGCGTTGGTTTCGGGAGCGCAGATACGCAGTATTTT
TRBV7-9	-	TRBD1	TRBJ1-5	CASSVGTGGLGNQPQHF	TGTGCCAGCAGCGTAGGGACAGGGGGCCTGGGGAATCAGCCCCAGCATTTT
TRBV7-2	-	-	TRBJ1-5	CASSLQVISNQPQHF	TGTGCCAGCAGCTTACAGGTTATAAGCAATCAGCCCCAGCATTTT
TRBV6-2/TRBV6-3	-	-	TRBJ1-5	CASSPALDSNQPQHF	TGTGCCAGCAGCCCCGCCCTTGACAGCAATCAGCCCCAGCATTTT
TRBV6-4	-	TRBD1	TRBJ1-5	CASSLDRDQPQHF	TGTGCCAGCAGCCTCGACAGGGATCAGCCCCAGCATTTT
TRBV2	once	-	TRBJ2-1	CASSRPGKNEQFF	TGTGCCAGCAGTCGACCGGGGAAAAATGAGCAGTTCTTC
TRBV6-2/TRBV6-3	-	-	TRBJ1-6	CASSYEGTRLHF	TGTGCCAGCAGTTACGAGGGAACGAGGCTCCACTTT
TRBV7-4	-	-	TRBJ1-5	CASSYNQPQHF	TGTGCCAGCAGCTACAATCAGCCCCAGCATTTT
TRBV20-1	-	-	TRBJ2-3	CSASPASTDTQYF	TGCAGTGCTAGCCCGGCTAGCACAGATACGCAGTATTTT
TRBV7-9	few	-	TRBJ1-2	CASSSQKVNYGYTF	TGTGCCAGCAGCTCCCAAAAGGTGAACTATGGCTACACCTTC
TRBV6-2/TRBV6-3	-	TRBD2	TRBJ2-2	CASSYFSSGHTGELFF	TGTGCCAGCAGTTATTTCTCTAGCGGCCACACCGGGGAGCTGTTTTTT
TRBV25-1	-	TRBD2	TRBJ2-2	CASSEGLAGSSAGTGELFF	TGTGCCAGCAGTGAGGGACTAGCGGGAAGTTCCGCGGGGACCGGGGAGCTGTTTTTT
TRBV20-1	few	-	TRBJ1-4	CSARDRGEKLFF	TGCAGTGCTAGAGACAGGGGTGAAAAACTGTTTTTT
TRBV7-8	-	-	TRBJ1-2	CASSLGQDYGYTF	TGTGCCAGCAGCTTAGGGCAGGACTATGGCTACACCTTC
TRBV19	-	-	TRBJ2-7	CASSIRGGGSYEQYF	TGTGCCAGTAGTATTCGGGGAGGAGGGTCCTACGAGCAGTACTTC
TRBV11-2	-	-	TRBJ2-5	CASSLGVGREETQYF	TGTGCCAGCAGCTTAGGCGTCGGCAGGGAAGAGACCCAGTACTTC
TRBV20-1	-	-	TRBJ2-7	CSAREKTGVSYEQYF	TGCAGTGCTAGGGAGAAAACAGGAGTCTCCTACGAGCAGTACTTC
TRBV7-7	-	-	TRBJ1-1	CASGPGRSSMNTEAFF	TGTGCTAGCGGCCCGGGGAGGAGCTCTATGAACACTGAAGCTTTCTTT
TRBV7-6	medium-sized	-	TRBJ2-2	CASSLGPDVVRELFF	TGTGCCAGCAGCTTAGGGCCAGATGTTGTCCGGGAGCTGTTTTTT
TRBV7-2	-	-	TRBJ2-7	CASSPGGGLTEQYF	TGTGCCAGCAGCCCAGGGGGAGGACTCACCGAGCAGTACTTC
TRBV7-2	-	-	TRBJ2-7	CASSPQFGPYEQYF	TGTGCCAGCAGCCCACAGTTTGGCCCCTACGAGCAGTACTTC
TRBV30	-	TRBD1	TRBJ1-2	CAWYRGLYYGYTF	TGTGCCTGGTACAGGGGCCTTTACTATGGCTACACCTTC
TRBV20-1	-	TRBD1	TRBJ1-4	CSAIQGAYEKLFF	TGCAGTGCGATACAGGGGGCTTACGAAAAACTGTTTTTT
TRBV5-6	-	-	TRBJ1-4	CASTEKLFF	TGTGCCAGCACTGAAAAACTGTTTTTT
TRBV28	-	-	TRBJ1-5	CASSRIGVGQPQHF	TGTGCCAGCTCCCGCATCGGGGTCGGGCAGCCCCAGCATTTT
TRBV19	once	-	TRBJ2-5	CASSIVRGKETQYF	TGTGCCAGTAGTATAGTGCGGGGTAAAGAGACCCAGTACTTC
TRBV20-1	-	TRBD2	TRBJ2-7	CSARVGPSGRYEQYF	TGCAGTGCTAGAGTGGGTCCTAGCGGGAGGTACGAGCAGTACTTC
TRBV7-2	-	-	TRBJ1-5	CASRGGGGNQPQHF	TGTGCCAGCAGGGGGGGAGGGGGCAATCAGCCCCAGCATTTT
TRBV27	-	TRBD1	TRBJ2-1	CASSLHDRGGNEQFF	TGTGCCAGCAGTTTGCACGACAGGGGGGGGAATGAGCAGTTCTTC
TRBV6-1	-	-	TRBJ1-5	CASSPMAGSNQPQHF	TGTGCCAGCAGTCCGATGGCAGGGAGCAATCAGCCCCAGCATTTT
TRBV19	-	TRBD1	TRBJ2-5	CASSKVDRVETQYF	TGTGCCAGTAGTAAGGTGGACAGGGTGGAGACCCAGTACTTC
TRBV6-1	-	-	TRBJ1-1	CASTTRGRLNTEAFF	TGTGCCAGCACTACCCGGGGGAGATTGAACACTGAAGCTTTCTTT
TRBV6-2/TRBV6-3	-	TRBD2	TRBJ2-7	CASRILGGAQYF	TGTGCCAGCAGGATCCTCGGGGGGGCGCAGTACTTC
TRBV6-2/TRBV6-3	-	TRBD1	TRBJ2-7	CASSYSTGTGGASRYEQYF	TGTGCCAGCAGTTACTCGACCGGGACAGGGGGCGCTTCTCGCTACGAGCAGTACTTC
TRBV20-1	-	TRBD1	TRBJ1-5	CSARGLKGQGFNQPQHF	TGCAGTGCTAGAGGTCTTAAGGGACAGGGCTTCAATCAGCCCCAGCATTTT
TRBV19	-	-	TRBJ1-2	CASRVGPQFNYGYTF	TGTGCCAGTAGGGTGGGGCCGCAATTTAACTATGGCTACACCTTC
TRBV7-2	-	-	TRBJ1-1	CASIGLWNTEAFF	TGTGCCAGCATCGGACTATGGAACACTGAAGCTTTCTTT
TRBV7-2	-	-	TRBJ2-7	CASSSREGYEQYF	TGTGCCAGCAGCTCCAGGGAAGGCTACGAGCAGTACTTC
TRBV19	-	TRBD2	TRBJ2-3	CASSLAGGQDADTQYF	TGTGCCAGTTCATTAGCGGGAGGGCAAGACGCAGATACGCAGTATTTT
TRBV25-1	-	-	TRBJ1-1	CASNQQGLNTEAFF	TGTGCCAGCAACCAACAGGGCCTGAACACTGAAGCTTTCTTT
TRBV19	-	-	TRBJ2-7	CASSIWGTYPYEQYF	TGTGCCAGTAGTATTTGGGGGACCTACCCCTACGAGCAGTACTTC
TRBV20-1	-	-	TRBJ2-2	CSARAAVIPGELFF	TGCAGTGCTAGAGCCGCCGTCATTCCCGGGGAGCTGTTTTTT
TRBV11-2	-	-	TRBJ1-1	CASSFGTHRAFF	TGTGCCAGCAGCTTTGGGACGCATCGAGCTTTCTTT
TRBV28	-	-	TRBJ1-2	CASSFGWGYTF	TGTGCCAGCAGTTTCGGGTGGGGCTACACCTTC
TRBV15	-	TRBD2	TRBJ2-1	CATSRAGTSGTNEQFF	TGTGCCACCAGCAGAGCCGGGACTAGCGGGACAAATGAGCAGTTCTTC
TRBV7-2	-	-	TRBJ1-3	CASSVSPSGNTIYF	TGTGCCAGCAGCGTAAGTCCCTCTGGAAACACCATATATTTT